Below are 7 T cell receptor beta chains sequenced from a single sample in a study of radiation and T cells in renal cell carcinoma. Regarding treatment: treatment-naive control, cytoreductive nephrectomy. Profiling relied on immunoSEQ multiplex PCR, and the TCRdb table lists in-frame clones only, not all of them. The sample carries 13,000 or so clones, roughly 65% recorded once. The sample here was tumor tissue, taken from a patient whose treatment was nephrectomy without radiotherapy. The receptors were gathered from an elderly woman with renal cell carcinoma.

CDR3 protein: CASSLGGTGGLWHF. The CDR3 region has the DNA TGTGCCAGCAGCTTAGGCGGGACAGGGGGCTTATGGCATTTT. V and J are TRBV5-6 and TRBJ1-5, with 12 nucleotides matching TRBD1. The germline gives CDR1 SGHDT, CDR2 YYEEEE. CDR3 length equals 14 residues. Germline trimming cut 2 bases from V and 15 bases from J; bases unmatched to any gene: 9.

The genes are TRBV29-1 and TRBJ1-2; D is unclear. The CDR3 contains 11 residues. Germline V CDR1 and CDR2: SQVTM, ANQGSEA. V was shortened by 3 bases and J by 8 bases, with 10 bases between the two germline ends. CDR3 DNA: TGCAGCGTTGACTTCTCGGCCGGCTACACCTTC. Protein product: CSVDFSAGYTF.

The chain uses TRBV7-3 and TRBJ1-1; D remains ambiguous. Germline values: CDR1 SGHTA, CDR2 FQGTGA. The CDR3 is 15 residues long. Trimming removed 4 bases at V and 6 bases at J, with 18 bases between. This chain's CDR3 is CASSSQAGVVSEAFF. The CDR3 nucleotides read TGTGCCAGCAGCTCCCAAGCGGGAGTGGTGTCTGAAGCTTTCTTT.

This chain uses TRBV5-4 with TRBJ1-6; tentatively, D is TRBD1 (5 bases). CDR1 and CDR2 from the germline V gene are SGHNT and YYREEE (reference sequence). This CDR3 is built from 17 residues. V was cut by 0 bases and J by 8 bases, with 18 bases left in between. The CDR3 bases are TGTGCCAGCAGCTTGGGGGGAGGAACAGGCACGGATTCACCCCTCCACTTT. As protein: CASSLGGGTGTDSPLHF.

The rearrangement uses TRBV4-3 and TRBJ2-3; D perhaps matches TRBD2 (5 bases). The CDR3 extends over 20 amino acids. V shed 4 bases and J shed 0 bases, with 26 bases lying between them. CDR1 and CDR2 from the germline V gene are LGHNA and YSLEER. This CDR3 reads CASSRLRGIITGTSTDTQYF. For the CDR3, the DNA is TGCGCCAGCAGCCGACTACGGGGTATAATAACGGGAACTAGCACAGATACGCAGTATTTT.

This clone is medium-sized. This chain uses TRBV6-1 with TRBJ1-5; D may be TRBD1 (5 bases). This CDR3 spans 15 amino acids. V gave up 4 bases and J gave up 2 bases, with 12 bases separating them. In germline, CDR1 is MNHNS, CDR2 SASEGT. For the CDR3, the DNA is TGTGCCAGCAGTGTGGGGGAGAGAGGCAATCAGCCCCAGCATTTT. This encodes CASSVGERGNQPQHF.

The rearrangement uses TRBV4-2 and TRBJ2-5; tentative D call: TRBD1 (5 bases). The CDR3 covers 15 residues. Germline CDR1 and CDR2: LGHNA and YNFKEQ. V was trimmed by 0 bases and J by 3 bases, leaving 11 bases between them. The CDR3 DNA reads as TGTGCCAGCAGCCAAGATCCCGGCAGGGAAGAGACCCAGTACTTC. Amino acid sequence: CASSQDPGREETQYF.